This T cell receptor beta chain is drawn from a study of glioma-infiltrating T cells. General study results and limits: Very few CDR3 sequences were shared between tissue and blood.

Trimming left V 1 base short and J 5 bases short, with 12 bases between. From germline, CDR1 is SGHTA and CDR2 FQGNSA. CDR3 length: 14 residues. The table lists this clonotype with a few counts. Its antigen remains unknown. Using RNA template, CDR3s of TCR alpha and beta were amplified with iRepertoire arm-PCR. Tissue mRNA or PBMC total RNA, roughly 100-400 ng, went into one-step reverse transcription and amplification. A single record per CDR3 protein comes from TCRdb applying MiXCR to the multiplex PCR reads. Of around 190,000 distinct CDR3 sequences listed, roughly two fifths are singletons. This sequence originates from a human donor with low-grade glioma or glioblastoma, undergoing nonglioma brain surgery, or in good health (not recorded which). The sequencing sample was made of glioma tissue, nonneoplastic brain tissue, or PBMCs (not recorded which). The chain joins TRBV7-2 to TRBJ2-7; tentative D call: TRBD2 (6 bases). The CDR3: CASSLVFSGDEQYF. For the CDR3, the DNA is TGTGCCAGCAGCTTAGTTTTTTCGGGAGACGAGCAGTACTTC.